Below are 2 T cell receptor beta chains sequenced from a single sample in a study of CD8 T cells in ankylosing spondylitis. TCRdb redid the calling of the 5' RACE reads with MiXCR, one entry per CDR3 protein. This table holds 150,000 to 200,000 distinct CDR3 sequences, about 20% found once. Source material: blood, either unsorted or a sorted T cell fraction (not recorded which). All receptors derive from a male donor under 30 with ankylosing spondylitis or in good health (not recorded which).

The chain carries TRBV25-1 and TRBJ2-3, with D maybe TRBD2 (6 bases). The CDR3 has 13 amino acids. The ends were cut back, 1 base at V and 6 bases at J, with 8 bases in the middle. The germline gives CDR1 MGHDK, CDR2 SYGVNS. DNA for the CDR3: TGTGCCAGCAGTGAATCGGGGGTCGATACGCAGTATTTT. Residues: CASSESGVDTQYF.

This clonotype was seen ten or more times. The chain links TRBV29-1 to TRBJ2-5, with D perhaps matching TRBD1 (5 bases). The germline gives CDR1 SQVTM, CDR2 ANQGSEA. Trimming took 5 bases from V and 4 from J, leaving 8 bases between them. The CDR3 is 11 amino acids. The CDR3 is CSVQGVETQYF. For the CDR3, the DNA is TGCAGCGTTCAAGGGGTAGAGACCCAGTACTTC.